This TCR beta chain appears in the sequencing data of a study of blood T cell repertoires in COVID-19. Turning to the study itself: The study drew acute and convalescent COVID-19 samples from the United States, Italy and Spain. T cells, B-cell-depleted T cells, or PBMCs supplied cDNA or gDNA.

Authors' data handling: It was from reference gene primer amplification that nucleated cell counts were estimated. Assay: immunoSEQ multiplex PCR; the TCRdb copy retains only in-frame clones and omits some. V and J calls plus clone size are reproduced from that table; the DNA served to infer D and trimming. The data contain a few hundred thousand clones, just over 85% of them singletons. This clone was detected a few times. Germline-derived CDR1 and CDR2 are SGHNT and YYREEE (reference sequence). Unmatched junction bases numbered 5, after V lost 0 bases and J lost 8 bases. The CDR3 length is 14 residues.

The chain recombines TRBV5-4 with TRBJ1-2, with 9 nucleotides matching TRBD1. Specimen: peripheral blood. The clonotype was recovered from a man aged 30 to 39 who had recovered from COVID-19. The CDR3 reads CASSLVTGGYGYTF. The CDR3 nucleotides are TGTGCCAGCAGCTTGGTAACAGGGGGCTACGGCTACACCTTC.